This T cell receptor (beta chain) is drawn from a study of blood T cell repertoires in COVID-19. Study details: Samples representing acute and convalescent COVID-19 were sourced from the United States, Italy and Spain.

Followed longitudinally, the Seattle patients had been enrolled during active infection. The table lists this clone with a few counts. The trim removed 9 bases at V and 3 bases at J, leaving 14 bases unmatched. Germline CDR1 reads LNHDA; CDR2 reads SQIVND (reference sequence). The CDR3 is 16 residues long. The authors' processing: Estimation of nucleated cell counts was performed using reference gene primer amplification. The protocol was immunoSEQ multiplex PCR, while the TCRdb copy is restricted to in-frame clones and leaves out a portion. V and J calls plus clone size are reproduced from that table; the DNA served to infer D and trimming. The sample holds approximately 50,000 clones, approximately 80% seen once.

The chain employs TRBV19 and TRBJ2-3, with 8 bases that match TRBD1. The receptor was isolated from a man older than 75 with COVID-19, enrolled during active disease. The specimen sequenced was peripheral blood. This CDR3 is CASNERGQADTDTQYF. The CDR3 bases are TGTGCCAGCAACGAAAGGGGACAGGCTGATACAGATACGCAGTATTTT. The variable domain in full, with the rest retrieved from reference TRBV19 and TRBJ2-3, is DGGITQSPKYLFRKEGQNVTLSCEQNLNHDAMYWYRQDPGQGLRLIYYSQIVNDFQKGDIAEGYSVSREKKESFPLTVTSAQKNPTAFYLCASNERGQADTDTQYFGPGTRLTVL.